Each of the 30 T cell receptor beta chains below was sequenced from the same sample in a study of T cell repertoires in cytomegalovirus infection. TCRdb used MiXCR to reprocess the reads, holding one entry per CDR3 protein. The sample has about 250,000 distinct CDR3 sequences, 10% to 15% seen once. Sequencing input: PBMCs. These receptors all stem from a human donor in good health (CMV status not recorded). Some clones in this sample may be carry-over from other donors' samples.

This clonotype was recorded at least ten times. This chain links TRBV12-3 or TRBV12-4 with TRBJ1-2; 7 nucleotides match TRBD1. J lost 4 bases, V lost 1 base, and 6 bases had no gene match. CDR3 length equals 15 residues. The CDR3 protein is CASSLVPTGTYGYTF. CDR3 in DNA: TGTGCCAGCAGTTTAGTGCCGACAGGGACCTATGGCTACACCTTC.

J is TRBJ1-1 and V is TRBV29-1; a weak D match, TRBD1 (5 bases). The CDR3 spans 12 residues. The V and J ends lost 8 bases and 1 base respectively, with 11 bases between them. From germline, CDR1 is SQVTM and CDR2 ANQGSEA. Written as DNA, the CDR3 is TGCAGCTCAATAAGGGGGAACACTGAAGCTTTCTTT. Amino acid sequence: CSSIRGNTEAFF. The full variable domain, completed using reference TRBV29-1 and TRBJ1-1, is SAVISQKPSRDICQRGTSLTIQCQVDSQVTMMFWYRQQPGQSLTLIATANQGSEATYESGFVIDKFPISRPNLTFSTLTVSNMSPEDSSIYLCSSIRGNTEAFFGQGTRLTVV.

The sample holds a few counts of this clonotype. The gene calls are TRBV20-1 and TRBJ1-5; the match to TRBD1 covers 9 bases. Germline V CDR1 and CDR2: DFQATT, SNEGSKA (reference sequence). V trimming: 5 bases; J trimming: 0 bases; junction bases outside the gene matches: 2. CDR3 length: 14 residues. CDR3 amino acids: CSASTGGSNQPQHF. CDR3 coding DNA: TGCAGTGCTTCGACAGGGGGTAGCAATCAGCCCCAGCATTTT.

This clonotype was seen ten or more times. The chain uses TRBV7-9 and TRBJ2-7; D call uncertain. The CDR3 extends over 13 amino acids. Germline V gene lookup returns CDR1 SEHNR and CDR2 FQNEAQ (reference sequence). V lost 2 bases to trimming and J lost 4 bases, with 9 bases between them. DNA of the CDR3: TGTGCCAGCAGCTTACAAGAAGGATACGAGCAGTACTTC. This gives the protein CASSLQEGYEQYF.

The chain couples TRBV20-1 to TRBJ2-7, with 8 bases identical to TRBD2. This CDR3 comprises 15 residues. Germline V gives CDR1 DFQATT, CDR2 SNEGSKA (reference sequence). The trim removed 0 bases at V and 0 bases at J, leaving 4 bases unmatched. The CDR3 DNA follows: TGCAGTGCTAGAGATCTGAGCGGGAGCTCCTACGAGCAGTACTTC. Protein product: CSARDLSGSSYEQYF.

The rearrangement links TRBV7-8 to TRBJ2-3; TRBD1 matches at 12 bases. The V segment lost 8 bases and the J segment 6 bases; nucleotides outside the gene matches: 15. Germline CDR1 SGHVS, CDR2 FQNEAQ. The CDR3 has 17 residues. The CDR3 nucleotides read TGTGCCAGCTGCCCCGTGGGGGGACAGGGGGCAACGGATACGCAGTATTTT. This codes for CASCPVGGQGATDTQYF.

This clonotype was counted many times. The gene calls are TRBV10-3 and TRBJ1-2; D is uncertain. Germline lookup yields CDR1 ENHRY and CDR2 SYGVKD. This CDR3 has 13 residues. V lost 3 bases, J lost 4 bases, and 9 bases lay in between. CDR3 region: CAISDGEIYGYTF. The CDR3 DNA is TGTGCCATCAGTGACGGGGAGATCTATGGCTACACCTTC.

The chain uses TRBV2 and TRBJ2-7; TRBD1 aligns across 9 bases. The germline CDR1 and CDR2 sequences are SNHLY and FYNNEI. The V segment lost 6 bases and the J segment 0 bases; nucleotides outside the gene matches: 6. This CDR3 region has 15 residues. The CDR3, as DNA: TGTGCCAGCAGACCCGGGACAGGGCTCTCCTACGAGCAGTACTTC. This codes for CASRPGTGLSYEQYF.

This clonotype came up many times. The V and J genes are TRBV2 and TRBJ1-2; TRBD1 aligns across 8 bases. Germline V gene data show CDR1 as SNHLY and CDR2 as FYNNEI. V lost 4 bases to trimming and J lost 4 bases; unmatched junction nucleotides: 5. The length of the CDR3 is 14 residues. The CDR3 is CASSGRQGPYGYTF. DNA for the CDR3: TGTGCCAGCAGTGGGAGACAGGGGCCCTATGGCTACACCTTC.

This clonotype was counted many times. The V and J genes are TRBV7-2 and TRBJ1-2, with D perhaps TRBD1 (6 bases). Germline V gene lookup returns CDR1 SGHTA and CDR2 FQGNSA. The CDR3 contains 16 residues. V lost 5 bases and J lost 1, with 17 bases in between. CDR3 residues: CASSLGVGQINYGYTF. DNA for the CDR3: TGTGCCAGCAGCCTGGGGGTCGGACAGATTAACTATGGCTACACCTTC.

The table lists this clonotype with many counts. The J gene is TRBJ2-3, the V gene TRBV7-3; 8 nucleotides match TRBD2. Per germline, CDR1 SGHTA and CDR2 FQGTGA. V shed 4 bases, J shed 1 base, and the junction held 4 bases outside the gene matches. The CDR3 totals 15 residues. The chain's CDR3 is CASSSELAGTDTQYF. The CDR3 DNA reads TGTGCCAGCAGCTCCGAACTAGCGGGCACAGATACGCAGTATTTT.

The chain is built from TRBV27 and TRBJ2-1; D unresolved. The CDR3 has 14 residues. The germline V gene encodes CDR1 MNHEY and CDR2 SMNVEV (reference sequence). Between the trimmed V and J ends, which lost 6 bases and 10 bases, there was a span of 19 bases. The CDR3 sequence is CASSSPPRSREQFF. CDR3 in DNA: TGTGCCAGCAGCTCTCCCCCCAGGTCTCGGGAGCAGTTCTTC.

This clonotype was detected ten times or more. V gene TRBV28 combines with J gene TRBJ2-7; D not resolved. This CDR3 has 10 residues. V lost 6 bases to trimming and J lost 5 bases, with 5 bases between them. Germline values: CDR1 MDHEN, CDR2 SYDVKM. Here the CDR3 reads CASSRDEQYF. For the CDR3, the DNA is TGTGCCAGCAGCCGAGACGAGCAGTACTTC.

In this sample, this clonotype turned up a few times. This rearrangement joins TRBV7-2 to TRBJ2-7; 8 nucleotides agree with TRBD2. CDR1 is SGHTA, CDR2 FQGNSA, per germline. This CDR3 spans 14 amino acids. The V segment lost 3 bases and the J segment 7 bases; nucleotides outside the gene matches: 8. The CDR3 nucleotides read TGTGCCAGCAGCTTTGGACTAGCATCAAGAGAGCAGTACTTC. Translating it yields CASSFGLASREQYF.

This clonotype was observed many times. V is TRBV29-1 and J is TRBJ1-2, with D tentatively TRBD1 (6 bases). Trimming removed 3 bases from V and 4 bases from J, with 21 bases in between. This CDR3 is 16 amino acids long. CDR1 is SQVTM, CDR2 ANQGSEA, per germline. For the CDR3, the DNA is TGCAGCGTTGATAAGGGCAGGGGTTCCTCCAGCTATGGCTACACCTTC. Amino acids: CSVDKGRGSSSYGYTF.

The table lists this clonotype with a few counts. V is TRBV28 and J is TRBJ2-1; 10 bases are shared with TRBD2. V lost 6 bases and J lost 0; bases outside the gene matches: 11. The germline V gene has CDR1 MDHEN and CDR2 SYDVKM. This CDR3 has 18 residues. Written as DNA, the CDR3 is TGTGCCAGCAGGGTACGGACTAGCGGACTACCCTCCTACAATGAGCAGTTCTTC. It translates to CASRVRTSGLPSYNEQFF.

This clonotype was seen a handful of times. The J gene is TRBJ2-6, the V gene TRBV29-1; unclear D gene. The CDR3 contains 13 residues. CDR1 and CDR2 from the germline V gene are SQVTM and ANQGSEA. Trimming took 5 bases from V and 0 from J, leaving 5 bases between them. CDR3 sequence: CSVKFSGANVLTF. For the CDR3, the DNA is TGCAGCGTTAAGTTCTCTGGGGCCAACGTCCTGACTTTC.

This clonotype was seen many times. V and J are TRBV6-1 and TRBJ2-5, with D perhaps matching TRBD2 (7 bases). This CDR3 is 14 amino acids long. Germline V CDR1 and CDR2: MNHNS, SASEGT. V dropped 2 bases and J dropped 7 bases, with 14 bases sitting between them. As DNA, the CDR3 is TGTGCCAGCAGTGAATCGGGGGGCGCTGGGACCCAGTACTTC. It specifies CASSESGGAGTQYF.

This clonotype has at least ten counts. A much bigger clone sits one base away, suggesting this may be a read error. The gene calls are TRBV5-4 and TRBJ1-5; no definite D call. V was shortened by 0 bases and J by 5 bases, with 3 bases between the two germline ends. The CDR3 contains 12 residues. Germline-derived CDR1 and CDR2 are SGHNT and YYREEE (reference sequence). The CDR3 loop is CASSLEDQPQHF. The DNA for the CDR3 is TGTGCCAGCAGCTTGGAGGATCAGCCCCAGCATTTT.

This clonotype turned up a few times. V and J are TRBV19 and TRBJ2-2, with D perhaps matching TRBD1 (5 bases). The V gene lost 7 bases and the J gene lost 2 bases, with 11 bases spanning the gap. Germline-derived CDR1 and CDR2 are LNHDA and SQIVND (reference sequence). The CDR3 consists of 14 residues. This CDR3 reads CASKQQANTGELFF. The DNA for the CDR3 is TGTGCCAGTAAACAACAGGCCAACACCGGGGAGCTGTTTTTT.

This clonotype appeared many times. V gene TRBV28 combines with J gene TRBJ2-1; unclear D gene. CDR3 length: 12 amino acids. The germline V gene has CDR1 MDHEN and CDR2 SYDVKM. Trimming took off 2 bases at V and 7 bases at J, with 6 bases between the two ends. CDR3 loop: CASSLLRNEQFF. CDR3 nucleotides: TGTGCCAGCAGTTTACTTCGGAATGAGCAGTTCTTC.

This clonotype was counted many times. The chain couples TRBV12-3 or TRBV12-4 to TRBJ2-3, with D hard to call. V was cut by 7 bases and J by 4 bases, with 21 bases left in between. The CDR3 is 16 amino acids. CDR3 in amino acids: CASTNPRPGSADTQYF. The CDR3 DNA reads TGTGCCAGCACCAACCCCCGTCCGGGCTCCGCAGATACGCAGTATTTT.

The CDR3 reads CATSDPGLAGGHEQYF. In nucleotides, the CDR3 is TGTGCCACCAGTGATCCTGGACTAGCGGGAGGCCACGAGCAGTACTTC. The rearrangement uses TRBV24-1 and TRBJ2-7; 14 bases fit TRBD2. Germline loops: CDR1 KGHDR, CDR2 SFDVKD. This CDR3 comprises 16 residues. Losses at the gene ends were 3 bases for V and 5 bases for J; bases not matched to a gene: 5.

The rearrangement joins TRBV20-1 to TRBJ2-4; maybe TRBD2 (6 bases). Germline V CDR1 and CDR2: DFQATT, SNEGSKA (reference sequence). With 1 base removed from V and 2 bases from J, the gap between germline ends came to 15 bases. The CDR3 spans 16 residues. This CDR3 is CSARGGLNPTKNIQYF. For the CDR3, the DNA is TGCAGTGCTAGAGGGGGACTCAACCCAACCAAAAACATTCAGTACTTC.

This clonotype occurred many times. The gene calls are TRBV10-3 and TRBJ1-2, with TRBD1 identical over 8 bases. The CDR3 extends over 14 amino acids. CDR1 and CDR2 (germline): ENHRY, SYGVKD. Germline trimming cut 2 bases from V and 8 bases from J; bases unmatched to any gene: 7. CDR3 in amino acids: CAISEGQGDGGYTF. In nucleotides, the CDR3 is TGTGCCATCAGTGAGGGACAGGGAGATGGCGGCTACACCTTC.

This clonotype appeared many times. The J gene is TRBJ2-1, the V gene TRBV7-8, with D uncertain. V was clipped by 4 bases and J by 1 base, with 11 bases between them. CDR1 SGHVS and CDR2 FQNEAQ come from the germline V gene. This CDR3 region has 15 residues. The CDR3 here is CASSYAKGSYNEQFF. CDR3 DNA: TGTGCCAGCAGCTATGCTAAGGGATCCTACAATGAGCAGTTCTTC. The full variable domain, in which reference TRBV7-8 and TRBJ2-1 provide the parts outside the CDR3, is GAGVSQSPRYKVAKRGQDVALRCDPISGHVSLFWYQQALGQGPEFLTYFQNEAQLDKSGLPSDRFFAERPEGSVSTLKIQRTQQEDSAVYLCASSYAKGSYNEQFFGPGTRLTVL.

A few counts support this clonotype. The chain is built from TRBV2 and TRBJ1-1, with D unresolved. V was pared by 3 bases and J by 4 bases, with 15 bases between. The CDR3 extends over 15 amino acids. The germline V gene has CDR1 SNHLY and CDR2 FYNNEI. The CDR3 bases are TGTGCCAGCAGTGATCGGTTGAGCGCGACCACTGAAGCTTTCTTT. Protein sequence: CASSDRLSATTEAFF.

This clonotype was detected many times. CDR3 in DNA: TGTGCCAGCAGTATTCCCAGCGGGAGGGCTTACGAGCAGTACTTC. Translated: CASSIPSGRAYEQYF. V gene TRBV28 combines with J gene TRBJ2-7, with 10 bases fitting TRBD2. The ends lost 5 bases at V and 4 bases at J; junction bases unmatched: 8. CDR3 size: 15 residues. Germline CDR1 is MDHEN and CDR2 is SYDVKM.

Here the CDR3 DNA reads TGTGCCAGCTCACCGGGGACGGACAGGGGGAGGTACACTGAAGCTTTCTTT. This encodes CASSPGTDRGRYTEAFF. The rearrangement links TRBV18 to TRBJ1-1; 10 nucleotides match TRBD1. The V gene's germline CDR1 is KGHSH and CDR2 LQKENI. The CDR3 spans 17 residues. The V segment lost 3 bases and the J segment 3 bases; nucleotides outside the gene matches: 10.

At least ten counts were recorded for this clonotype. CDR3: CASSRRAIGRNEQFF. The CDR3 region has the DNA TGTGCCAGCAGCCGGCGGGCCATCGGCCGCAATGAGCAGTTCTTC. The rearrangement joins TRBV7-3 to TRBJ2-1, with a possible D match to TRBD2 (5 bases). Per germline, CDR1 SGHTA and CDR2 FQGTGA. V lost 5 bases to trimming and J lost 6 bases, with 17 bases between them. The CDR3 extends over 15 amino acids.